This T cell receptor (beta chain) was observed in a study of cytomegalovirus exposure and HLA in healthy donors. Study-wide points: Reported results showed that the classifier diagnosed cytomegalovirus status with high specificity and sensitivity. Most TCR sequences proved rare, with some public TCRs found in many donors. TCR beta sequences reportedly predicted most subjects' HLA-A and HLA-B alleles accurately.

The germline CDR1 and CDR2 sequences are KGHSH and LQKENI. CDR3 length: 11 residues. V was clipped by 6 bases and J by 10 bases, with 10 bases between them. Turning to this clone: The antigen is unknown.

Primers: 60 Vbeta forward and 13 Jbeta reverse. Using immunoSEQ multiplex PCR, the repertoire was profiled, and TCRdb retains in-frame clones only, with some absent. The table for this sample gives over 100,000 clones. The V and J genes are TRBV18 and TRBJ2-1; D is uncertain. The sample consisted of PBMCs. The clonotype was recovered from a middle-aged woman in good health and CMV-seropositive. The CDR3 loop reads CASSLIAEQFF. DNA of the CDR3: TGTGCCAGCTCCCTCATAGCCGAGCAGTTCTTC.